Detailed here is one T cell receptor (beta chain). As yet, its antigen is unknown. The data belong to a study of regulatory dendritic cells for organ transplantation. The method was immunoSEQ multiplex PCR; TCRdb's version includes in-frame clones alone and lacks a portion of them. Counted here are some 9,600 clones, about 85% occurring once; the ten biggest clones make up around 2.3%. V was clipped by 5 bases and J by 8 bases, with 15 bases between them. Per the germline V gene, CDR1 is MDHEN and CDR2 is SYDVKM. CDR3 length: 14 residues. Sorted subsets were CFSE-labeled and cultured 4 to 6 days with allogeneic dendritic cells.

The chain recombines TRBV28 with TRBJ1-4, with D possibly being TRBD1 (5 bases). The sequence came from a human donor in good health. The specimen was memory CD4+ T cells from blood cultured with dendritic cells. Subset denoted: CD45RO+ memory T cells. CDR3 nucleotide sequence: TGTGCCAGCAGTACCCCGGGGGGGGAGGAAAAACTGTTTTTT. Translating it yields CASSTPGGEEKLFF.